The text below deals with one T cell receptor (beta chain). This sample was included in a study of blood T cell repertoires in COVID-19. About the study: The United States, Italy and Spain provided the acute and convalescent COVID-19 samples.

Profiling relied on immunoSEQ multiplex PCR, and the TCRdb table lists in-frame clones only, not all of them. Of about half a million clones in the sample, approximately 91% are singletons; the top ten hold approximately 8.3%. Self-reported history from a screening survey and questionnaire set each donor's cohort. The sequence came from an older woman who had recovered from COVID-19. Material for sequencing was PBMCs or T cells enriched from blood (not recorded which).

CDR3 protein: CASSPRRGQGEQFF. The CDR3 nucleotides read TGTGCCAGCAGCCCCCGCCGGGGCCAGGGGGAGCAGTTCTTC. This chain connects TRBV11-2 to TRBJ2-1; a weak D match, TRBD1 (6 bases). The V and J ends lost 5 bases and 10 bases respectively, with 18 bases between them. There are 14 residues in the CDR3. Germline V gene sequence: CDR1 SGHAT, CDR2 FQNNGV.